These 24 T cell receptor beta chains originate from one sample sequenced in a study of blood T cell repertoires in COVID-19. Clones were sequenced by immunoSEQ multiplex PCR, and TCRdb holds only the in-frame ones, with some missing. The data show fewer than 250,000 clones, 86% seen once. The sequenced sample was PBMCs or T cells enriched from blood (not recorded which). These receptors were obtained from a woman aged 40 to 49 in a cohort exposed to, infected with or recovered from COVID-19 (not recorded which).

This clone appeared a few times. The chain joins TRBV29-1 to TRBJ1-1; D is unresolved. V was shortened by 5 bases and J by 8 bases, with 18 bases between the two germline ends. CDR1 SQVTM and CDR2 ANQGSEA come from the germline V gene. This CDR3 is 13 amino acids long. The CDR3 protein is CSVSLGANREAFF. The CDR3 bases are TGCAGCGTTTCCCTGGGAGCAAATAGAGAAGCTTTCTTT. Combining the CDR3 with reference TRBV29-1 and TRBJ1-1 gives the whole variable domain SAVISQKPSRDICQRGTSLTIQCQVDSQVTMMFWYRQQPGQSLTLIATANQGSEATYESGFVIDKFPISRPNLTFSTLTVSNMSPEDSSIYLCSVSLGANREAFFGQGTRLTVV.

The gene calls are TRBV18 and TRBJ1-5; 8 nucleotides line up with TRBD1. Germline V gene data show CDR1 as KGHSH and CDR2 as LQKENI. The CDR3 runs 14 residues. The J segment lost 2 bases and the V segment lost 6 bases, leaving 3 bases of the junction unmatched. The CDR3 DNA follows: TGTGCCAGCTCTGGACAGGGCGGCAATCAGCCCCAGCATTTT. This codes for CASSGQGGNQPQHF.

In its sample, this clone was seen once. The chain joins TRBV7-9 to TRBJ1-3; the match to TRBD1 covers 7 bases. The V gene's germline CDR1 is SEHNR and CDR2 FQNEAQ (reference sequence). Trimming removed 4 bases from V and 2 bases from J; junction bases left unmatched: 8. This CDR3 comprises 16 residues. CDR3 in DNA: TGTGCCAGCAGCTCACACAACAGGGGAGCTGGAAACACCATATATTTT. Protein sequence: CASSSHNRGAGNTIYF.

The chain couples TRBV4-2 to TRBJ1-2, with a possible D match to TRBD1 (5 bases). Trimming cost V 3 bases and J 1 base, with 21 bases left between them. This CDR3 is built from 18 residues. Germline V gene sequence: CDR1 LGHNA, CDR2 YNFKEQ. DNA for the CDR3: TGTGCCAGCAGCCAGCCTAACCCCAGGGCGAGCTATAACTATGGCTACACCTTC. It codes for CASSQPNPRASYNYGYTF.

This clone was observed a few times. The chain links TRBV28 to TRBJ2-7; maybe TRBD1 (5 bases). This CDR3 spans 12 amino acids. Germline V gives CDR1 MDHEN, CDR2 SYDVKM. Trimming pared 7 bases from V and 12 bases from J, leaving 19 bases between. The CDR3 here is CASTPLRGAMYF. CDR3 coding DNA: TGTGCCAGCACCCCGCTTAGGGGCGCGATGTACTTC.

The rearrangement joins TRBV2 to TRBJ2-3; a possible D gene is TRBD2 (5 bases). Germline V lookup: CDR1 SNHLY, CDR2 FYNNEI. With 11 bases removed from V and 1 base from J, the gap between germline ends came to 13 bases. The CDR3 has 13 residues. The CDR3 protein is CAGKTKGTDTQYF. The CDR3 DNA reads as TGTGCCGGTAAGACTAAAGGCACAGATACGCAGTATTTT.

The chain is built from TRBV10-1 and TRBJ1-4; D gene ambiguous. V was pared by 6 bases and J by 8 bases, with 16 bases between. CDR1 and CDR2 (germline): WNHNN, SYGVQD (reference sequence). This CDR3 is 14 amino acids long. Written as DNA, the CDR3 is TGCGCCAGCAGCCCCCGTGACATGGTCGAAAAACTGTTTTTT. Translation gives CASSPRDMVEKLFF.

The chain has TRBV9 and TRBJ2-3; 11 positions match TRBD2. V was pared by 2 bases and J by 3 bases, with 11 bases of the junction left unmatched. Germline-derived CDR1 and CDR2 are SGDLS and YYNGEE. The CDR3 has 18 residues. The CDR3 loop is CASSVDPGTSGWTDTQYF. CDR3 DNA: TGTGCCAGCAGCGTGGACCCGGGGACTAGCGGTTGGACAGATACGCAGTATTTT. Filled out from reference TRBV9 and TRBJ2-3, the complete variable domain reads DSGVTQTPKHLITATGQRVTLRCSPRSGDLSVYWYQQSLDQGLQFLIQYYNGEERAKGNILERFSAQQFPDLHSELNLSSLELGDSALYFCASSVDPGTSGWTDTQYFGPGTRLTVL.

The chain links TRBV3-1 (or the pseudogene TRBV3-2) to TRBJ2-3; possibly TRBD2 for D (5 bases). Germline V gene data show CDR1 as LGHDT and CDR2 as YNNKEL (reference sequence). The ends were cut back, 2 bases at V and 3 bases at J, with 12 bases in the middle. There are 15 residues in the CDR3. The CDR3 DNA reads as TGTGCCAGCAGCCAATCTGAGGACTCAACAGATACGCAGTATTTT. This encodes CASSQSEDSTDTQYF.

The rearrangement uses TRBV6-2 or TRBV6-3 and TRBJ1-5; D remains unclear. CDR3 length equals 15 residues. Germline assignment: CDR1 MNHEY and CDR2 SVGEGT. V was shortened by 5 bases and J by 7 bases, with 18 bases between the two germline ends. In DNA form, the CDR3 reads TGTGCCAGCAGTAGTGGACTCCTCGGAGGCCAGCCCCAGCATTTT. Residues: CASSSGLLGGQPQHF.

J is TRBJ2-1 and V is TRBV7-2; 7 positions agree with TRBD1. CDR1 is SGHTA, CDR2 FQGNSA, per germline. The CDR3 covers 15 residues. Trimming at V came to 5 bases and at J to 7 bases, leaving 11 bases not matched to a gene. The DNA for the CDR3 is TGTGCCAGCAGCGCGACAGGGACCCCTTTTAATGAGCAGTTCTTC. This encodes CASSATGTPFNEQFF.

The chain couples TRBV7-2 to TRBJ1-3; 8 bases are shared with TRBD1. CDR1 and CDR2 (germline): SGHTA, FQGNSA. The V gene end was trimmed by 2 bases and the J gene end by 2 bases; junction bases not matched to a gene: 8. CDR3 length equals 17 residues. CDR3 residues: CASSLNGGTGAGNTIYF. CDR3 coding DNA: TGTGCCAGCAGCTTAAACGGCGGGACAGGCGCTGGAAACACCATATATTTT.

The genes are TRBV4-1 and TRBJ2-7, with 9 bases lining up with TRBD1. CDR1 is MGHRA and CDR2 is YSYEKL in the germline V gene. Unmatched junction bases numbered 15, after V lost 3 bases and J lost 3 bases. The CDR3 loop spans 18 amino acids. CDR3 nucleotides: TGCGCCAGCAGCCAGAGGCTTTCGGGACAGGGTAGCGTCTACGAGCAGTACTTC. Encoded protein: CASSQRLSGQGSVYEQYF.

This rearrangement joins TRBV27 to TRBJ2-5; 9 nucleotides agree with TRBD1. Germline assignment: CDR1 MNHEY and CDR2 SMNVEV (reference sequence). The CDR3 extends over 17 amino acids. V was pared by 10 bases and J by 3 bases, with 18 bases of the junction left unmatched. CDR3 residues: CAKHRTGAVHSEETQYF. DNA of the CDR3: TGTGCCAAACACCGGACAGGGGCCGTGCATTCGGAAGAGACCCAGTACTTC.

V is TRBV7-2 and J is TRBJ1-1; TRBD1 is a possible D gene (5 bases). Germline V gives CDR1 SGHTA, CDR2 FQGNSA. The CDR3 totals 15 residues. V lost 2 bases, J lost 1 base, and 11 bases lay in between. This CDR3 is CASSLSRTSNTEAFF. CDR3 nucleotide sequence: TGTGCCAGCAGCTTAAGCAGGACATCGAACACTGAAGCTTTCTTT. Based on the CDR3 plus reference TRBV7-2 and TRBJ1-1, the full variable domain is GAGVSQSPSNKVTEKGKDVELRCDPISGHTALYWYRQSLGQGLEFLIYFQGNSAPDKSGLPSDRFSAERTGGSVSTLTIQRTQQEDSAVYLCASSLSRTSNTEAFFGQGTRLTVV.

The chain links TRBV5-1 to TRBJ2-7; TRBD1 matches 10 bases. Germline CDR1 SGHRS, CDR2 YFSETQ. This CDR3 spans 14 amino acids. Losses at the gene ends were 5 bases for V and 7 bases for J; bases not matched to a gene: 9. The CDR3 DNA reads TGCGCCAGCAGGACCGGGACAGGGGAAGAGGAGCAGTACTTC. This sequence encodes CASRTGTGEEEQYF.

V usage is TRBV7-9 and J usage is TRBJ1-2; TRBD1 matches at 10 bases. This CDR3 contains 15 residues. The trim removed 1 base at V and 6 bases at J, leaving 5 bases unmatched. CDR1 is SEHNR and CDR2 is FQNEAQ in the germline V gene (reference sequence). CDR3: CASSLGRTGGDGYTF. The DNA for the CDR3 is TGTGCCAGCAGCTTAGGAAGGACAGGGGGAGATGGCTACACCTTC. The whole variable domain, remainder taken from reference TRBV7-9 and TRBJ1-2, is DTGVSQNPRHKITKRGQNVTFRCDPISEHNRLYWYRQTLGQGPEFLTYFQNEAQLEKSRLLSDRFSAERPKGSFSTLEIQRTEQGDSAMYLCASSLGRTGGDGYTFGSGTRLTVV.

A single count supports this clone. This rearrangement joins TRBV2 to TRBJ1-1; perhaps TRBD1 as D (5 bases). This CDR3 has 10 amino acids. Germline V gene data show CDR1 as SNHLY and CDR2 as FYNNEI. The V gene lost 8 bases and the J gene lost 8 bases, with 9 bases spanning the gap. The CDR3 DNA is TGTGCCAGCGGGGGGACCGAAGCTTTCTTT. This gives the protein CASGGTEAFF.

This chain links TRBV5-1 with TRBJ1-1, with 8 bases fitting TRBD1. Looked up from germline, CDR1 is SGHRS and CDR2 is YFSETQ. The CDR3 runs 14 residues. The J segment lost 6 bases and the V segment lost 7 bases, leaving 11 bases of the junction unmatched. The CDR3 nucleotides are TGCGCCAGCTATGACAGGGGCGAGGGCCCTGAAGCTTTCTTT. Translation gives CASYDRGEGPEAFF.

The rearrangement links TRBV6-5 to TRBJ2-7; TRBD2 is a possible D gene (7 bases). The V gene's germline CDR1 is MNHEY and CDR2 SVGAGI. Trimming left V 0 bases short and J 5 bases short, with 14 bases between. The CDR3 totals 15 residues. CDR3 in amino acids: CASSYSGGDGNEQYF. The CDR3 bases are TGTGCCAGCAGTTACTCAGGGGGGGATGGAAACGAGCAGTACTTC.

This clone appeared once. This chain joins TRBV18 and TRBJ1-1, with 9 bases that match TRBD1. This CDR3 has 15 amino acids. CDR1 and CDR2 from the germline V gene are KGHSH and LQKENI. Trimming at V came to 3 bases and at J to 3 bases, leaving 5 bases not matched to a gene. The CDR3 is CASSPQQGADTEAFF. For the CDR3, the DNA is TGTGCCAGCTCACCCCAACAGGGGGCTGACACTGAAGCTTTCTTT. The variable domain in full, completed from reference TRBV18 and TRBJ1-1, reads NAGVMQNPRHLVRRRGQEARLRCSPMKGHSHVYWYRQLPEEGLKFMVYLQKENIIDESGMPKERFSAEFPKEGPSILRIQQVVRGDSAAYFCASSPQQGADTEAFFGQGTRLTVV.

The chain is built from TRBV29-1 and TRBJ1-2; D is unresolved. Germline V gives CDR1 SQVTM, CDR2 ANQGSEA. The CDR3 contains 12 residues. The ends were cut back, 4 bases at V and 0 bases at J, with 6 bases in the middle. In DNA form, the CDR3 reads TGCAGCGTTGTCAGGACTAACTATGGCTACACCTTC. It is translated as CSVVRTNYGYTF.

This sequence joins TRBV7-9 and TRBJ2-7; D might be TRBD2 (6 bases). Germline V gives CDR1 SEHNR, CDR2 FQNEAQ (reference sequence). The CDR3 has 15 amino acids. V shed 5 bases and J shed 6 bases, with 20 bases lying between them. The CDR3 DNA is TGTGCCAGCAGCATCGGGGTGAAAGGACTACTCGAGCAGTACTTC. Its protein product is CASSIGVKGLLEQYF.

This sequence joins TRBV7-9 and TRBJ2-7; 8 positions agree with TRBD2. Germline V gene lookup returns CDR1 SEHNR and CDR2 FQNEAQ (reference sequence). The CDR3 extends over 15 amino acids. J was trimmed by 6 bases and V by 4 bases; bases with no gene match: 11. CDR3 bases: TGTGCCAGCAGCTCCCACCCCGGGAGGGGCCTCGAGCAGTACTTC. Encoded protein: CASSSHPGRGLEQYF.